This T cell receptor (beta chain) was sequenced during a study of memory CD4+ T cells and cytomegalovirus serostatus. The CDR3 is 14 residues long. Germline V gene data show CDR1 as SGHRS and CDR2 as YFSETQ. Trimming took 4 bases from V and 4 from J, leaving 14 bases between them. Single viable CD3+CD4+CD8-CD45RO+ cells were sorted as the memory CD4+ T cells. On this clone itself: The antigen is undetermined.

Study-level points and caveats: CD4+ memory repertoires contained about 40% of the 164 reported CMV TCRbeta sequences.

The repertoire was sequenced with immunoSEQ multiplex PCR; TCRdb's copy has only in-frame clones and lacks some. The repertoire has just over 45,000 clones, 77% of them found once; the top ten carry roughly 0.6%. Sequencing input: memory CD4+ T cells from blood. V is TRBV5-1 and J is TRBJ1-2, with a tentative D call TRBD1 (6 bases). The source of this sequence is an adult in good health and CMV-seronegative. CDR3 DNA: TGCGCCAGCAGCACTACGACAGGATCCTATGGCTACACCTTC. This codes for CASSTTTGSYGYTF. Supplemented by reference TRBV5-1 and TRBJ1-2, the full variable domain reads KAGVTQTPRYLIKTRGQQVTLSCSPISGHRSVSWYQQTPGQGLQFLFEYFSETQRNKGNFPGRFSGRQFSNSRSEMNVSTLELGDSALYLCASSTTTGSYGYTFGSGTRLTVV.